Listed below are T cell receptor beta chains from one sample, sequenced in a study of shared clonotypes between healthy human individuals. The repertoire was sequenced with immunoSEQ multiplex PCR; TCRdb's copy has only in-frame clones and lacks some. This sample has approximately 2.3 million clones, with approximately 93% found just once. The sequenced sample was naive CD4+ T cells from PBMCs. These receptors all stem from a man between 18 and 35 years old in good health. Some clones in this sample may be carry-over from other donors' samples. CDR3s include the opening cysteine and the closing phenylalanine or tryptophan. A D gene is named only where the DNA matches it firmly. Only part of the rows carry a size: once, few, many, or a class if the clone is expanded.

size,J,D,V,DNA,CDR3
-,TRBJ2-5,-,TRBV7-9,TGTGCCAGCAGCTTAGGAGAGTACCAAGAGACCCAGTACTTC,CASSLGEYQETQYF
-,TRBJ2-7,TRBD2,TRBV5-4,TGTGCCAGCAGACCAGCGGGGGGGGGCTCCTACGAGCAGTACTTC,CASRPAGGGSYEQYF
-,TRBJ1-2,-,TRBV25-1,TGTGCCAGCAGCTCAACGGAAGGGGACGGCAGCTCTAACTATGGCTACACCTTC,CASSSTEGDGSSNYGYTF
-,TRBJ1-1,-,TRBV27,TGTGCCAGCAGTTTATTGGGGGTCGGCACTGAAGCTTTCTTT,CASSLLGVGTEAFF
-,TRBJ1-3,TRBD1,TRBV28,TGTGCCAGCAGTTTTCAAACTGGACAGGGGGCCGGAAACACCATATATTTT,CASSFQTGQGAGNTIYF
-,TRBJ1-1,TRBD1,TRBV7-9,TGTGCCAGCAGCACCTACAGGGGGAACACTGAAGCTTTCTTT,CASSTYRGNTEAFF
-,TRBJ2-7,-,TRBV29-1,TGCAGCGTTCGTGGAACAGGGCCCCCCTACGAGCAGTACTTC,CSVRGTGPPYEQYF
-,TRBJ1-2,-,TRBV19,TGTGCCAGTAGAGGTTCTGGCTACACCTTC,CASRGSGYTF
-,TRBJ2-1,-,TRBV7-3,TGTGCCAGCAGCGTAGGGACTGCATACAATGAGCAGTTCTTC,CASSVGTAYNEQFF
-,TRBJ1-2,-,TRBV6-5,TGTGCCAGCAGTTACTCCGGGTTGGGCTACACCTTC,CASSYSGLGYTF
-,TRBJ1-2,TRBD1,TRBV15,TGTGCCACCAGCAGAGATATAGCAGGGGGCGGTGGCTACACCTTC,CATSRDIAGGGGYTF
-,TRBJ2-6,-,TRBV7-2,TGTGCCAGCAGCTTGCGGGACAGATACTCTGGGGCCAACGTCCTGACTTTC,CASSLRDRYSGANVLTF
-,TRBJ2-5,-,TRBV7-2,TGTGCCAGCAGCCCCCAAAGGGGCCAAGAGACCCAGTACTTC,CASSPQRGQETQYF
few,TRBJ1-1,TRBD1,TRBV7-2,TGTGCCAGCAGCTTAGCCGGGACAGGGAACACTGAAGCTTTCTTT,CASSLAGTGNTEAFF
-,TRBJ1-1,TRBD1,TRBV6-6,TGTGCCAGCAGTCCAAGTACAGGACAGGGGAACACTGAAGCTTTCTTT,CASSPSTGQGNTEAFF
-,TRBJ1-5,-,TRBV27,TGTGCCAGCAGTTTTAGGTCAGGGGCGTCGGGCCAGCCCCAGCATTTT,CASSFRSGASGQPQHF
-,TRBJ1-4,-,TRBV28,TGTGCCAGCAGTTTTGGGGCCGATGAAAAACTGTTTTTT,CASSFGADEKLFF
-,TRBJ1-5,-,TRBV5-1,TGCGCCAGCAGCTTGGTTCTCTTGGCACCAAATAGCAATCAGCCCCAGCATTTT,CASSLVLLAPNSNQPQHF
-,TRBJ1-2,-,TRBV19,TGTGCCAGTAGCTACCGGACGGAATATGGCTACACCTTC,CASSYRTEYGYTF
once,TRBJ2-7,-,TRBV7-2,TGTGCCAGCAGCCGAACGCCTCAAGGGCCTTACGAGCAGTACTTC,CASSRTPQGPYEQYF
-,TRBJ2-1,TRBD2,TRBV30,TGTGCCTGGTATCTAGCGGACTCCTACAATGAGCAGTTCTTC,CAWYLADSYNEQFF
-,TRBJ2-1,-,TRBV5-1,TGCGCCAGCAGCTCCGACAACAATGAGCAGTTCTTC,CASSSDNNEQFF
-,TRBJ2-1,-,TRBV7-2,TGTGCCAGCAGCGTGCAGGCCCGCTCGTTCTTC,CASSVQARSFF
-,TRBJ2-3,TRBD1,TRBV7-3,TGTGCCAGCAGCCTAAACCCGACAGGGGGCACAGATACGCAGTATTTT,CASSLNPTGGTDTQYF
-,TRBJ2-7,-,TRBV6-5,TGTGCCAGCACCAACCCGACGGGCTACGAGCAGTACTTC,CASTNPTGYEQYF
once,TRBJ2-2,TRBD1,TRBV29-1,TGCAGCGTGGGACAGTCTCGACCCGGGGAGCTGTTTTTT,CSVGQSRPGELFF
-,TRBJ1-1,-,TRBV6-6,TGTGCCAGCAGACCCCGGGGGGAGCACACTGAAGCTTTCTTT,CASRPRGEHTEAFF
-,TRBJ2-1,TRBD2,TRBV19,TGTGCCAGTAGTGACGGACTAGCGGTCTACAATGAGCAGTTCTTC,CASSDGLAVYNEQFF
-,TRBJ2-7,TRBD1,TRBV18,TGTGCCAGCTCGCCAACAGGGGGCGATTCCTACGAGCAGTACTTC,CASSPTGGDSYEQYF
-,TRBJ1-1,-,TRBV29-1,TGCAGCGTTGAAGCTTTAACAAAAATTGAAGCTTTCTTT,CSVEALTKIEAFF
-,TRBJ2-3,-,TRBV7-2,TGTGCCAGCAGCCCAGGGACTAGCACAGATACGCAGTATTTT,CASSPGTSTDTQYF
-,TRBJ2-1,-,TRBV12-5,TGTGCTAGTGGTTTGTCCCCTGGCACGCGTGGGGCTCTCTCCTACAATGAGCAGTTCTTC,CASGLSPGTRGALSYNEQFF
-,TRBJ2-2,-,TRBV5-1,TGCGCCAGCGCTATTGACCGCGCGGGTATTCGGACCGGGGAGCTGTTTTTT,CASAIDRAGIRTGELFF
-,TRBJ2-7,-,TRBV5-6,TGTGCCAGCAGCTTGTTTTTTCCCGAAGACCTCTCCTACGAGCAGTACTTC,CASSLFFPEDLSYEQYF
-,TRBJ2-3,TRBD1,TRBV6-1,TGTGCCAGCCGGGGACAGGGGAGAGATACGCAGTATTTT,CASRGQGRDTQYF
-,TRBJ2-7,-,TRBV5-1,TGCGCCAGCAGCCTCCAGGGAAACGAGCAGTACTTC,CASSLQGNEQYF
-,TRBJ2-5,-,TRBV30,TGTGCCTGGAGTCTAACTAGCCGGGTAACCCAGTACTTC,CAWSLTSRVTQYF
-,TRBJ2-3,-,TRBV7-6,TGTGCCAGCAGCCGGAAAGGTTCGGACGACCCAGGCCCCACAGATACGCAGTATTTT,CASSRKGSDDPGPTDTQYF
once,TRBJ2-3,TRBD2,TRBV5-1,TGCGCCAGCAGCCAGGATAGCGGGAGAAGAAATACGCAGTATTTT,CASSQDSGRRNTQYF
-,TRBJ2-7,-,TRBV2,TGTGCCAGCAGTGTCAGGGCGACCTACGAGCAGTACTTC,CASSVRATYEQYF